This T cell receptor (beta chain) was recovered during a study of cytomegalovirus exposure and HLA in healthy donors. With regard to this clone: Antigen unknown.

The PCR had 60 Vbeta and 13 Jbeta primers. TCRdb's copy holds only in-frame clones and misses some; the assay was immunoSEQ multiplex PCR. The sample lists 200,000 or so clones; over 80% were seen once. Study observations and caveats: An analysis done earlier found most TCR beta V segments productive about 90% or about 30% of the time.

The length of the CDR3 is 16 residues. Per germline, CDR1 SGHTA and CDR2 FQGNSA. Germline trimming cut 4 bases from V and 5 bases from J; bases unmatched to any gene: 13. The receptor comes from a man in his forties or fifties in good health and CMV-seropositive. This chain links TRBV7-2 with TRBJ2-7; 8 bases are a match to TRBD1. Sequences were obtained from PBMCs. As DNA, the CDR3 is TGTGCCAGCAGCTCACGAACCGGACAGGGTAACAACGAGCAGTACTTC. It yields the protein CASSSRTGQGNNEQYF.